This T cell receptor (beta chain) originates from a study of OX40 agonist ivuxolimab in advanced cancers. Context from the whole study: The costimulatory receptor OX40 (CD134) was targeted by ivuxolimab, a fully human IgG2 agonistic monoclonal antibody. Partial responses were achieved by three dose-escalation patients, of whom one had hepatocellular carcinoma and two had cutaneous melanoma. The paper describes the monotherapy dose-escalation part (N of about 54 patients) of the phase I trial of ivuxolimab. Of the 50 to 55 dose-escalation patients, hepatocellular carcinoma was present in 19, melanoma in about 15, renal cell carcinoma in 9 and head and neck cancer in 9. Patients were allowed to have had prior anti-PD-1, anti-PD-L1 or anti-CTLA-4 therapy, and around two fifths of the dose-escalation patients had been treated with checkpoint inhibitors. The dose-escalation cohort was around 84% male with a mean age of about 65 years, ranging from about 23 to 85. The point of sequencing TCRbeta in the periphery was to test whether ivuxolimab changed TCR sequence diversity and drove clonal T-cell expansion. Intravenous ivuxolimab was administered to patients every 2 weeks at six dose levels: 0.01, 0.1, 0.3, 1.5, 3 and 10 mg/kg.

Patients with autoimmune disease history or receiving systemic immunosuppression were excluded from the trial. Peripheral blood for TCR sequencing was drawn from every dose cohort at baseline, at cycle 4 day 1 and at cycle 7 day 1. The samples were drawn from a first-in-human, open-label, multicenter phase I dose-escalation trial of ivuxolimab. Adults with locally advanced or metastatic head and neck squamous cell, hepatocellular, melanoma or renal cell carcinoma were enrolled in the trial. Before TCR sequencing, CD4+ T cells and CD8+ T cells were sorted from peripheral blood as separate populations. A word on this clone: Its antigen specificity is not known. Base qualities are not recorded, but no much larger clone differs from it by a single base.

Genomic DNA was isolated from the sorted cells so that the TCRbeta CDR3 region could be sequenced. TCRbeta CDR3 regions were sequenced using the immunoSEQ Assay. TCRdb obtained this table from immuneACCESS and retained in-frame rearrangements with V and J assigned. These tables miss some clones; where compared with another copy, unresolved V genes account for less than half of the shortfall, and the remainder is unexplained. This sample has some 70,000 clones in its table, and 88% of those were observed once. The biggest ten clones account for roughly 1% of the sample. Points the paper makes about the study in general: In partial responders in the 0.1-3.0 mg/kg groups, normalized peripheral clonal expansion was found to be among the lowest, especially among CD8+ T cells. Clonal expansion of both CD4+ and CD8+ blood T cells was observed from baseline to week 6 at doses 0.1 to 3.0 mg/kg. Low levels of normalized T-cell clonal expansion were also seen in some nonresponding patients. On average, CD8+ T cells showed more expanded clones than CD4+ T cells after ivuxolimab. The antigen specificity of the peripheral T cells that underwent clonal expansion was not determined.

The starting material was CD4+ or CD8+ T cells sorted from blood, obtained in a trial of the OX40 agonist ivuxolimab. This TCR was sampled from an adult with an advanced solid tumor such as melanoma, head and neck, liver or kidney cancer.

This receptor carries the CDR3 CASSLGGAPNYEQYF. Read as DNA, the sequence is TGCGCCAGCAGCTTAGGGGGGGCCCCCAACTACGAGCAGTACTTC. The chain links TRBV5-1 with TRBJ2-7; a tentative D call is TRBD2 (7 bases match). The junction carries 15 bases between V and J, which are trimmed by 2 bases and 3 bases respectively. Per the germline V gene, SGHRS is the CDR1 and YFSETQ is the CDR2. Its CDR3 holds 15 amino acids, cysteine through phenylalanine. Kept here is only the CDR3 DNA, which spans 45 bases and is read in frame from base 1.